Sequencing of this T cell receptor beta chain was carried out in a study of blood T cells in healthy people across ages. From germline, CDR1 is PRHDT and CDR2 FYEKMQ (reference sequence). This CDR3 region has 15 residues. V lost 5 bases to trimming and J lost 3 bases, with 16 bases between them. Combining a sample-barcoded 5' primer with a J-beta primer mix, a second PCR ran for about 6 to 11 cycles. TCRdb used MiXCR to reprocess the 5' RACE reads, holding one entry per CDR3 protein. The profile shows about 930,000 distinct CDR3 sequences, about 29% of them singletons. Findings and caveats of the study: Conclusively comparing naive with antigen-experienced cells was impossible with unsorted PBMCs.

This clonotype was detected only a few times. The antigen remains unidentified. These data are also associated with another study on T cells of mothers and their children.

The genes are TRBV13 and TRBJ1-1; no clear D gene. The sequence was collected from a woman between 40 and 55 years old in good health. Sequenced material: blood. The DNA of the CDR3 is TGTGCCAGCAGCGAATCAGATCCCGTTCACACTGAAGCTTTCTTT. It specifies CASSESDPVHTEAFF. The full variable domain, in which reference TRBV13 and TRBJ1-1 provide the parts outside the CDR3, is AAGVIQSPRHLIKEKRETATLKCYPIPRHDTVYWYQQGPGQDPQFLISFYEKMQSDKGSIPDRFSAQQFSDYHSELNMSSLELGDSALYFCASSESDPVHTEAFFGQGTRLTVV.